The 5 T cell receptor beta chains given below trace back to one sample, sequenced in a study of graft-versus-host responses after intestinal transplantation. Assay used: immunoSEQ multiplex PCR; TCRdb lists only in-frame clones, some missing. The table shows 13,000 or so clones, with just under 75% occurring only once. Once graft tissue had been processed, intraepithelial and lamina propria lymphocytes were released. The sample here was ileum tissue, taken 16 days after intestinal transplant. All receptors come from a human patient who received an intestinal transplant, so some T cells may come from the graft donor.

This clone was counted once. The CDR3 DNA sequence: TGTGCCAGCAGCGACCGGGACAGGGTTTTGGGTAATTCACCCCTCCACTTT. It is translated as CASSDRDRVLGNSPLHF. V gene TRBV9 combines with J gene TRBJ1-6; TRBD1 aligns across 9 bases. The CDR3 consists of 17 residues. V gave up 3 bases and J gave up 6 bases; unmatched junction bases: 10. Germline CDR1 and CDR2: SGDLS and YYNGEE.

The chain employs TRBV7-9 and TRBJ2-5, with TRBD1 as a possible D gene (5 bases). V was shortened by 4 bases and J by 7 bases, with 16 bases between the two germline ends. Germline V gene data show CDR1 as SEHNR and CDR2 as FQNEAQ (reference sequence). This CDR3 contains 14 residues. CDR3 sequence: CASSSGYSPTTQYF. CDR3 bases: TGTGCCAGCAGCTCAGGGTATTCCCCGACGACCCAGTACTTC.

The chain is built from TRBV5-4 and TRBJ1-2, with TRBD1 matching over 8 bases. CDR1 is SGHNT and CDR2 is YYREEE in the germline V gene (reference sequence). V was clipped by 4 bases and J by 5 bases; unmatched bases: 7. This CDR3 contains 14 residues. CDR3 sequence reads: CASSPYTGGYGYTF. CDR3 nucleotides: TGTGCCAGCAGCCCTTACACAGGGGGTTATGGCTACACCTTC.

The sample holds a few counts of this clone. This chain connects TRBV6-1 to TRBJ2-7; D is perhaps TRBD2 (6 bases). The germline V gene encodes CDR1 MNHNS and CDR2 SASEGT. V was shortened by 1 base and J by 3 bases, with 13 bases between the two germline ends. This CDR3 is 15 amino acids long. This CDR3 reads CASSEGAGRLYEQYF. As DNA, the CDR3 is TGTGCCAGCAGTGAAGGGGCGGGAAGACTCTACGAGCAGTACTTC.

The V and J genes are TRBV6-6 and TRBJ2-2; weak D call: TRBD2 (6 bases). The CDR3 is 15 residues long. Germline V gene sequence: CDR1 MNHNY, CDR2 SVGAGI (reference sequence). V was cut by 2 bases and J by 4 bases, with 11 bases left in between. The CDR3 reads CASSYTGSGTGELFF. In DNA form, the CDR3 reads TGTGCCAGCAGTTACACCGGGAGCGGCACCGGGGAGCTGTTTTTT.